Listed below are T cell receptor beta chains from one sample, sequenced in a study of human T cells and chemical hapten exposure. TCRdb re-called the RACE reads with MiXCR, one entry per CDR3 protein. The table records roughly 110,000 distinct CDR3 sequences, more than 10% of them present only once. Sample: whole blood, taken in connection with sensitization to the hapten diphenylcyclopropenone (DPC). These receptors were collected from a woman between 45 and 60 years old with alopecia areata. Some clones in this sample may be carry-over from other donors' samples. CDR3s leave out the opening cysteine and the closing phenylalanine or tryptophan. Not every row has a clone size; where given, it reads once, few, many or a size class.

>few|TRBV6-1
ASSRRLDGTEAF
>few|TRBV5-1
ASSFGQMETQY
>NA|TRBV11-2
ASSLVSGITDTQY
>few|TRBV4-3
ASSQDDGSVATNEKLF
>NA|TRBV2
ASSGTGGADTQY
>few|TRBV14
ASSQSGGSYTDTQY
>few|TRBV28
ASSTGAANQPQH
>few|TRBV6-6
ASRGTSGNSYEQY
>few|TRBV7-2
ASSLRLEAYEQY
>few|TRBV20-1
SAPESSNQPQH
>once|TRBV19
ASREDLSDTQY
>few|TRBV6-5
ASSYSRTSGEQF
>few|TRBV5-6
ASSVLGLSSYEQY
>NA|TRBV12-3/TRBV12-4
ASSLGLFTDTQY
>few|TRBV7-2
ASSLFHLAEAF
>many|TRBV28
ASSLWGQGTDTQY
>few|TRBV14
ASSQVRSRTPTDTQY
>NA|TRBV4-2
ASSQNRQGGYEQY
>NA|TRBV3-1
ASSPIGGSTEAF
>NA|TRBV7-2
ASSSQGSAETQY
>few|TRBV13
ASSQYTEAF
>NA|TRBV19
ASSKEGAGYT
>NA|TRBV27
ASSAGTGGWYEQY
>NA|TRBV10-3
AIGGEEPYEQY
>few|TRBV7-9
ASSRGQGLRDTQY